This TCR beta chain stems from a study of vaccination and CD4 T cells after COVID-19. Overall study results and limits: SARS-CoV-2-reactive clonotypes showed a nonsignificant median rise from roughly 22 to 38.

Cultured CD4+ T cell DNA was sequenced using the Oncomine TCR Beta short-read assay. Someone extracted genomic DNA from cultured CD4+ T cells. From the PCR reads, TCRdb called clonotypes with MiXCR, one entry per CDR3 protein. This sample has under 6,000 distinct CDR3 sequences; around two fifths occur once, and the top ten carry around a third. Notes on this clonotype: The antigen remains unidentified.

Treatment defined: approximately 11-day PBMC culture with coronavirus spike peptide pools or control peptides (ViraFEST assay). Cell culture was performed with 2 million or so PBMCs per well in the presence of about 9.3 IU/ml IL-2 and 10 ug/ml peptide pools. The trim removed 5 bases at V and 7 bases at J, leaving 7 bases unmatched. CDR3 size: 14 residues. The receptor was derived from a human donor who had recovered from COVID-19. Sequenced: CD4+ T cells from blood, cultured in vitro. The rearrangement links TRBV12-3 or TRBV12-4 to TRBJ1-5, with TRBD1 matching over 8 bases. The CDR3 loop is CASSPGQGRQPQHF. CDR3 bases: TGTGCCAGCAGTCCAGGACAGGGCAGGCAGCCCCAGCATTTT.